The source of this T cell receptor (beta chain) is a study of Graves' ophthalmopathy and Graves' hyperthyroidism. The study's findings and limits: As the model predicted ophthalmopathy progression, it achieved a sensitivity of about 71% and a specificity of around 76%. Blood was where most expanded thyroid clonotypes above 0.001 frequency also turned up.

Other autoimmune diseases, uncontrolled infections, pregnancy or lactation led to the exclusion of patients. About this clonotype itself: The antigen remains unidentified.

CDR3 regions of TCR beta were amplified from RNA transcripts. RT-PCR in the first round used HTBI primers; a second-round multiplex PCR followed. TCRdb fed the multiplex PCR reads into MiXCR, producing one record per CDR3 protein. Found here are almost 750,000 distinct CDR3 sequences, approximately 40% of them singletons; the top ten hold 35% to 55%. The CDR3 extends over 14 amino acids. Germline loops: CDR1 SQVTM, CDR2 ANQGSEA. V gave up 8 bases and J gave up 2 bases; unmatched junction bases: 11. The chain combines TRBV29-1 with TRBJ2-5; 7 positions agree with TRBD2. The sample consisted of peripheral blood. The sequence came from an adult man with Graves' ophthalmopathy. The CDR3 DNA follows: TGCAGCTTAGCTCGGGCTAGCGGACAAGAGACCCAGTACTTC. Its translation: CSLARASGQETQYF.